One sample yielded the 29 T cell receptor beta chains listed below, sequenced in a study of vaccination and CD4 T cells after COVID-19. Sequence data for DNA of cultured CD4+ T cells were generated by the Oncomine TCR Beta short-read assay. TCRdb reprocessed the PCR reads with MiXCR, giving one entry per CDR3 protein. The sample contains 5,000 to 7,500 distinct CDR3 sequences, 56% of which appear only once. Treatment denoted: roughly 11-day PBMC culture with coronavirus spike peptide pools or control peptides (ViraFEST assay). No antigen is known for these receptors. The specimen was CD4+ T cells from blood, cultured in vitro. All receptors come from a human donor who had recovered from COVID-19.

This clonotype was counted between two and nine times. The V gene is TRBV20-1, the J gene TRBJ1-6, with D tentatively TRBD1 (6 bases). There are 17 residues in the CDR3. V lost 0 bases to trimming and J lost 5 bases, with 17 bases between them. Germline values: CDR1 DFQATT, CDR2 SNEGSKA (reference sequence). This CDR3 reads CSARDQGSNRDNSPLHF. As DNA, the CDR3 is TGCAGTGCTAGAGATCAGGGGTCGAACAGGGATAATTCACCCCTCCACTTT.

The chain couples TRBV20-1 to TRBJ2-5, with D perhaps TRBD1 (6 bases). Germline CDR1 DFQATT, CDR2 SNEGSKA (reference sequence). This CDR3 is built from 15 residues. The ends were cut back, 0 bases at V and 5 bases at J, with 16 bases in the middle. The CDR3 protein is CSAREGHGPRETQYF. CDR3 DNA sequence: TGCAGTGCTAGAGAGGGACATGGCCCGAGGGAGACCCAGTACTTC.

The chain uses TRBV12-3 or TRBV12-4 and TRBJ1-2; D unresolved. This CDR3 contains 11 residues. V was clipped by 2 bases and J by 8 bases, with 6 bases between them. The CDR3 here is CASSLRRGYTF. The CDR3 DNA is TGTGCCAGCAGTTTACGCCGGGGCTACACCTTC.

V and J are TRBV10-3 and TRBJ1-4, with 9 bases matching TRBD1. This CDR3 has 12 amino acids. CDR1 is ENHRY, CDR2 SYGVKD, per germline. Trimming at V came to 8 bases and at J to 10 bases, leaving 5 bases not matched to a gene. CDR3 nucleotides: TGTGCCATCGCGGGACAGGGTGGAAAACTGTTTTTT. It yields the protein CAIAGQGGKLFF.

The chain carries TRBV6-1 and TRBJ2-7; 8 nucleotides line up with TRBD2. The CDR3 spans 13 residues. The V and J ends lost 6 bases and 3 bases, in that order; junction bases with no gene match: 4. The V gene's germline CDR1 is MNHNS and CDR2 SASEGT. The CDR3 DNA reads as TGTGCCAGCAGCACGGGACTAGACTACGAGCAGTACTTC. Its translation is CASSTGLDYEQYF.

This clonotype was seen a few times. J is TRBJ2-7 and V is TRBV10-3; TRBD1 agrees at 7 bases. Trimming cost V 0 bases and J 9 bases; bases outside gene matches: 11. The germline CDR1 and CDR2 sequences are ENHRY and SYGVKD. The CDR3 has 15 amino acids. The CDR3 is CAISESFGQGVTQYF. The DNA of the CDR3 is TGTGCCATCAGTGAGTCGTTCGGTCAGGGGGTTACGCAGTACTTC.

The chain links TRBV6-2 or TRBV6-3 to TRBJ2-7, with a possible D match to TRBD1 (5 bases). Germline loops: CDR1 MNHEY, CDR2 SVGEGT. Trimming removed 0 bases at V and 3 bases at J, with 12 bases between. This CDR3 has 15 amino acids. The CDR3 DNA reads as TGTGCCAGCAGTTACTCGAACGCGCAGGGCTACGAGCAGTACTTC. The encoded protein is CASSYSNAQGYEQYF.

The V and J genes are TRBV19 and TRBJ2-5; TRBD2 agrees at 8 bases. The V and J ends lost 5 bases and 3 bases, in that order; junction bases with no gene match: 11. Germline values: CDR1 LNHDA, CDR2 SQIVND (reference sequence). The CDR3 is 16 residues long. CDR3 loop: CASSRSGSGVEETQYF. In DNA, the CDR3 is TGTGCCAGTAGTCGGTCAGGTAGCGGGGTAGAAGAGACCCAGTACTTC.

This clonotype was found once. The CDR3 protein is CASSPSVRDYGYTF. CDR3 in DNA: TGTGCCAGCAGCCCCTCGGTGAGGGACTATGGCTACACCTTC. V gene TRBV7-2 combines with J gene TRBJ1-2; D is unclear. The germline gives CDR1 SGHTA, CDR2 FQGNSA. This CDR3 is 14 amino acids long. V shed 5 bases and J shed 3 bases, with 13 bases lying between them.

The CDR3 region is CSARDENRIKVANYGYTF. The CDR3 DNA sequence: TGCAGTGCTAGAGACGAAAACAGGATTAAGGTAGCTAACTATGGCTACACCTTC. The chain has TRBV20-1 and TRBJ1-2, with D tentatively TRBD1 (5 bases). V lost 0 bases, J lost 0 bases, and 20 bases lay in between. Per germline, CDR1 DFQATT and CDR2 SNEGSKA (reference sequence). The CDR3 covers 18 residues.

The chain combines TRBV2 with TRBJ1-2, with D possibly being TRBD1 (6 bases). V gave up 4 bases and J gave up 8 bases, with 17 bases separating them. This CDR3 is built from 14 residues. Germline CDR1 reads SNHLY; CDR2 reads FYNNEI. CDR3 residues: CASSVMAGVGGYTF. CDR3 bases: TGTGCCAGCAGTGTGATGGCAGGGGTTGGGGGCTACACCTTC.

CDR3 DNA: TGTGCCAGCAGCACCGGGACAGGGAGCACTGAAGCTTTCTTT. Protein: CASSTGTGSTEAFF. J is TRBJ1-1 and V is TRBV7-3; 9 nucleotides match TRBD1. V lost 5 bases and J lost 4; bases outside the gene matches: 5. The CDR3 has 14 residues. CDR1 and CDR2 (germline): SGHTA, FQGTGA. The variable domain in full, with the rest retrieved from reference TRBV7-3 and TRBJ1-1, is GAGVSQTPSNKVTEKGKYVELRCDPISGHTALYWYRQSLGQGPEFLIYFQGTGAADDSGLPNDRFFAVRPEGSVSTLKIQRTERGDSAVYLCASSTGTGSTEAFFGQGTRLTVV.

The chain couples TRBV4-3 to TRBJ1-5, with TRBD1 identical over 9 bases. This CDR3 contains 17 residues. Germline trimming cut 1 base from V and 2 bases from J; bases unmatched to any gene: 6. From germline, CDR1 is LGHNA and CDR2 YSLEER. The DNA of the CDR3 is TGCGCCAGCAGCCAAGTGTATGGGGACAGGGGCAATCAGCCCCAGCATTTT. Residues: CASSQVYGDRGNQPQHF.

This clonotype was recorded only once. The gene calls are TRBV7-8 and TRBJ2-1; D perhaps matches TRBD2 (5 bases). CDR3 size: 17 residues. V lost 4 bases and J 0 bases, leaving 16 bases between the germline ends. Germline CDR1 is SGHVS and CDR2 is FQNEAQ. CDR3 nucleotides: TGTGCCAGCAGCTCCACCCCCAGCGGAGGCTCCTACAATGAGCAGTTCTTC. This translates into CASSSTPSGGSYNEQFF.

This sequence joins TRBV7-9 and TRBJ2-2; D uncertain. There are 14 residues in the CDR3. Germline values: CDR1 SEHNR, CDR2 FQNEAQ (reference sequence). Trimming left V 2 bases short and J 3 bases short, with 7 bases between. CDR3 coding DNA: TGTGCCAGCAGCTTAATGGTGGACACCGGGGAGCTGTTTTTT. It yields the protein CASSLMVDTGELFF.

This clonotype turned up a few times. The rearrangement joins TRBV20-1 to TRBJ1-5; D is perhaps TRBD1 (5 bases). Germline V gene sequence: CDR1 DFQATT, CDR2 SNEGSKA (reference sequence). Between the trimmed V and J ends, which lost 0 bases and 0 bases, there was a span of 12 bases. The CDR3 has 16 amino acids. The CDR3 DNA sequence: TGCAGTGCTAGAGAGAGGAGGGGACTTAGCAATCAGCCCCAGCATTTT. Protein: CSARERRGLSNQPQHF.

The chain is built from TRBV5-4 and TRBJ2-7; unclear D gene. Germline V gene lookup returns CDR1 SGHNT and CDR2 YYREEE (reference sequence). The CDR3 is 13 amino acids. V was shortened by 2 bases and J by 3 bases, with 9 bases between the two germline ends. The CDR3 protein is CASSFDGVYEQYF. The CDR3 bases are TGTGCCAGCAGCTTCGACGGTGTCTACGAGCAGTACTTC.

In its sample, this clonotype was seen a few times. The chain has TRBV20-1 and TRBJ1-6; 8 nucleotides line up with TRBD1. Germline V CDR1 and CDR2: DFQATT, SNEGSKA (reference sequence). There are 16 residues in the CDR3. Trimming cost V 0 bases and J 3 bases; bases outside gene matches: 4. DNA for the CDR3: TGCAGTGCTAGAGAATTCGACAGGGGCTATAATTCACCCCTCCACTTT. As protein: CSAREFDRGYNSPLHF.

The chain links TRBV6-1 to TRBJ1-2; TRBD1 might be the D (5 bases). The CDR3 is 13 residues long. Per germline, CDR1 MNHNS and CDR2 SASEGT. The V end lost 6 bases, the J end lost 4 bases, and 12 bases lay between the germline ends. The CDR3 nucleotides read TGTGCCAGCAGCGAGACAGCAAGCTATGGCTACACCTTC. This translates into CASSETASYGYTF.

In nucleotides, the CDR3 is TGTGCCAGCAGCTTAGTCCGGGCCGAGGAGACCCAGTACTTC. Translating it yields CASSLVRAEETQYF. The chain employs TRBV7-2 and TRBJ2-5, with no clear D. V dropped 1 base and J dropped 5 bases, with 11 bases sitting between them. Germline loops: CDR1 SGHTA, CDR2 FQGNSA. There are 14 residues in the CDR3.

This chain uses TRBV27 with TRBJ1-2; D not certain. Looked up from germline, CDR1 is MNHEY and CDR2 is SMNVEV (reference sequence). V lost 5 bases and J lost 5, with 24 bases in between. There are 17 residues in the CDR3. The CDR3 nucleotides are TGTGCCAGCAGTCCGCTAGGCGGAATCTGGGTTATTTATGGCTACACCTTC. Amino acids: CASSPLGGIWVIYGYTF.

The rearrangement links TRBV5-1 to TRBJ2-3; D ambiguous. The V and J ends lost 5 bases and 0 bases respectively, with 10 bases between them. The CDR3 length is 14 residues. Germline V lookup: CDR1 SGHRS, CDR2 YFSETQ. The CDR3 reads CASRDTSSTDTQYF. CDR3 sequence (DNA): TGCGCCAGCAGAGACACGTCTAGCACAGATACGCAGTATTTT. The variable domain in full, with the rest retrieved from reference TRBV5-1 and TRBJ2-3, is KAGVTQTPRYLIKTRGQQVTLSCSPISGHRSVSWYQQTPGQGLQFLFEYFSETQRNKGNFPGRFSGRQFSNSRSEMNVSTLELGDSALYLCASRDTSSTDTQYFGPGTRLTVL.

In its sample, this clonotype was seen a few times. CDR3 sequence reads: CASSPDGFNYGYTF. The CDR3 DNA follows: TGTGCCAGCAGCCCCGACGGGTTCAACTATGGCTACACCTTC. The chain joins TRBV7-2 to TRBJ1-2; D is unclear. Germline V gene lookup returns CDR1 SGHTA and CDR2 FQGNSA. The CDR3 is made up of 14 amino acids. With 5 bases removed from V and 2 bases from J, the gap between germline ends came to 12 bases.

The rearrangement links TRBV20-1 to TRBJ2-7, with D possibly TRBD1 on 5 matching bases. The CDR3 consists of 12 residues. Germline values: CDR1 DFQATT, CDR2 SNEGSKA (reference sequence). V gave up 4 bases and J gave up 6 bases, with 13 bases separating them. Here the CDR3 reads CSANQADSEQYF. The CDR3 DNA is TGCAGTGCTAACCAGGCTGACAGCGAGCAGTACTTC.

The chain uses TRBV7-9 and TRBJ1-3; D is possibly TRBD1 (5 bases). Trimming pared 3 bases from V and 2 bases from J, leaving 8 bases between. Per the germline V gene, CDR1 is SEHNR and CDR2 is FQNEAQ (reference sequence). The CDR3 extends over 14 amino acids. CDR3 in amino acids: CASSLGGTGNTIYF. DNA for the CDR3: TGTGCCAGCAGCTTGGGGGGGACTGGAAACACCATATATTTT.

This sequence joins TRBV25-1 and TRBJ2-7; possible D gene TRBD2, 5 bases. The CDR3 is 16 amino acids. Germline loops: CDR1 MGHDK, CDR2 SYGVNS. V gave up 1 base and J gave up 0 bases, with 13 bases separating them. The CDR3 reads CASSEWPSGGSYEQYF. DNA of the CDR3: TGTGCCAGCAGTGAATGGCCCAGCGGAGGCTCCTACGAGCAGTACTTC.

The sample holds one count of this clonotype. The chain is built from TRBV7-9 and TRBJ2-7; maybe TRBD1 (6 bases). The germline CDR1 and CDR2 sequences are SEHNR and FQNEAQ (reference sequence). V shed 8 bases and J shed 4 bases, with 12 bases lying between them. The CDR3 contains 12 residues. The CDR3 DNA reads as TGTGCCAGCCAGACAGGTGGATACGAGCAGTACTTC. Protein sequence: CASQTGGYEQYF.

This clonotype turned up a few times. The V gene is TRBV15, the J gene TRBJ2-3; 12 nucleotides line up with TRBD2. The CDR3 sequence is 16 residues long. Germline V CDR1 and CDR2: LNHNV, YYDKDF (reference sequence). After removal of 0 bases from V and 5 bases from J, the junction contained 3 bases not matched to a gene. CDR3 protein: CATSRERTSGKDTQYF. In DNA, the CDR3 is TGTGCCACCAGCAGAGAGCGGACTAGCGGGAAAGATACGCAGTATTTT. Variable domain in full (rest from reference TRBV15 and TRBJ2-3): DAMVIQNPRYQVTQFGKPVTLSCSQTLNHNVMYWYQQKSSQAPKLLFHYYDKDFNNEADTPDNFQSRRPNTSFCFLDIRSPGLGDTAMYLCATSRERTSGKDTQYFGPGTRLTVL.

CDR3 region: CASSFEGVSPLHF. The CDR3 DNA reads as TGTGCCAGCAGTTTCGAGGGGGTTTCACCCCTCCACTTT. This chain joins TRBV12-3 or TRBV12-4 and TRBJ1-6; a weak D match, TRBD1 (6 bases). CDR3 length: 13 amino acids. Trimming cost V 3 bases and J 9 bases, with 9 bases left between them.